This T cell receptor (beta chain) is drawn from a study of T-cell reconstitution after alpha-beta-depleted transplantation in children. Whole-study findings and limits: Once a year had passed after transplant, T-cell counts and diversity came mostly from newly produced T cells. By about two months after transplant, alpha-beta T cells reportedly arose from several hundred graft clones that had expanded. After transplant, high TCRbeta diversity at day 60 in some patients arose from surviving recipient T cells and thymic progenitors.

This CDR3 is 15 amino acids long. The germline V gene has CDR1 KGHSH and CDR2 LQKENI. V lost 3 bases and J lost 3, with 12 bases in between. In its sample, this clonotype was seen a few times. Antigen: not known. Unique molecular identifiers were incorporated into the prepared TCRbeta library. From the PCR reads, TCRdb called clonotypes with MiXCR, one entry per CDR3 protein. The sample contains 250,000 to 400,000 distinct CDR3 sequences, around 20% of which appear only once. Sequencing was performed on PBMCs, mostly from graft donor cells, taken 180 days after TCRalphabeta/CD19-depleted stem cell transplant. The rearrangement joins TRBV18 to TRBJ2-4; weak D call: TRBD1 (6 bases). This clonotype was obtained from a male patient younger than 18 who had a stem cell transplant for acute lymphoblastic leukemia, so the T cells may come from the graft donor. CDR3: CASSPPQGNKNIQYF. CDR3 in DNA: TGTGCCAGCTCACCCCCTCAGGGGAACAAAAACATTCAGTACTTC.